Here is one T cell receptor beta chain with its context. This CDR3 has 15 amino acids. Trimming removed 5 bases from V and 3 bases from J; junction bases left unmatched: 5. Germline CDR1 and CDR2: LGHNT and FRNRAP. The data were taken from a study of blood T cell repertoires in COVID-19. About the research overall: Researchers got acute and convalescent COVID-19 samples from the United States, Italy and Spain. T cells, B-cell-depleted T cells, or PBMCs provided the cDNA or gDNA that served as material.

How the authors handled the data: Using reference gene primer amplification, nucleated cell counts were estimated. The protocol was immunoSEQ multiplex PCR, while the TCRdb copy is restricted to in-frame clones and leaves out a portion. Clone size and V and J calls were adopted from that table, with D and trimming inferred from the DNA. The sample has fewer than 200,000 clones; 88% are singletons. The sequence derives from a man aged 40-55 years with active or convalescent COVID-19. Sequenced input: peripheral blood. The chain couples TRBV12-5 to TRBJ2-1; TRBD2 agrees at 9 bases. The CDR3 DNA reads TGTGCTAGTGGTCAGGGACTAGCCGTCTACAATGAGCAGTTCTTC. This codes for CASGQGLAVYNEQFF.